The 3 T cell receptor beta chains reported below all come from one sample, sequenced in a study of beta chain features in type 1 diabetes. Reverse transcription of all isolated RNA meant that expressed TCRB transcripts were sequenced. The table came from immunoSEQ multiplex PCR; TCRdb's copy has only in-frame clones and leaves some out. The sample yields 350,000 to 450,000 clones, over 13% seen once. The sequenced sample consisted of naive CD4+ T cells from blood. These receptors were taken from a woman under 30 in good health.

This chain uses TRBV11-2 with TRBJ2-1; possible D gene TRBD1, 5 bases. The V and J ends lost 2 bases and 2 bases respectively, with 10 bases between them. The CDR3 is 15 residues long. From germline, CDR1 is SGHAT and CDR2 FQNNGV. The CDR3 protein is CASSLFQGPYNEQFF. The CDR3 DNA sequence: TGTGCCAGCAGCTTATTTCAGGGCCCCTACAATGAGCAGTTCTTC.

This clone turned up a few times. V usage is TRBV7-9 and J usage is TRBJ2-5; TRBD2 matches at 8 bases. The CDR3 spans 15 residues. V shed 8 bases and J 2 bases; nucleotides not matched to a gene: 10. Germline V gene lookup returns CDR1 SEHNR and CDR2 FQNEAQ (reference sequence). The CDR3: CASLPKVAGQETQYF. CDR3 sequence (DNA): TGTGCCAGCCTTCCAAAAGTAGCGGGACAAGAGACCCAGTACTTC.

The table lists this clone with a few counts. The chain uses TRBV5-1 and TRBJ2-1, with TRBD2 identical over 11 bases. CDR1 SGHRS and CDR2 YFSETQ come from the germline V gene. This CDR3 spans 11 amino acids. Trimming removed 7 bases from V and 10 bases from J; junction bases left unmatched: 1. CDR3 DNA: TGCGCCAGCCGGACTAGCGGGGAGCAGTTCTTC. Protein sequence: CASRTSGEQFF.